This T cell receptor (beta chain) derives from a study of Ad26.COV2.S vaccination and SARS-CoV-2 variants. Germline assignment: CDR1 MNHGY and CDR2 SVAAGI. The CDR3 is 14 residues long. With regard to this clone: One end of the junction fails to match germline, which may point to a read error.

The treatment is: 19 received Ad26.COV2.S at low or high dose, single or two shots; 5 received placebo; per-sample allocation not given. All samples were drawn on day 63, counting from the first vaccine or placebo injection. Sequencing was performed with immunoSEQ multiplex PCR; in TCRdb, only in-frame clones are kept and a portion is missing. Of 330,000 or so clones in the sample, almost 90% were seen once. This chain connects TRBV6-9 to TRBJ2-5; D perhaps matches TRBD2 (6 bases). The sample in question was peripheral blood, obtained in a trial of Ad26.COV2.S vaccine versus placebo. The sequence was collected from a person aged 18-65 years who received the Ad26.COV2.S COVID-19 vaccine or a placebo. CDR3 in DNA: TGTACCAGCAGTTCCGGGAGTGGGGCAGAGACCCAGTACTTC. It yields the protein CTSSSGSGAETQYF.